This T cell receptor beta chain emerged from a study of T-cell reconstitution after alpha-beta-depleted transplantation in children. Unique molecular identifiers tagged the TCRbeta library. TCRdb re-analysed the PCR reads in MiXCR, keeping a single row per CDR3 protein. The table shows 450,000 to 550,000 distinct CDR3 sequences, with about 10% occurring only once. Overall study results and limits: One year post-transplant, T-cell counts and diversity were largely derived from T cells produced anew.

As for this clonotype: Its specificity is not known.

The TCR sequence derives from a female patient aged 2 to 10 who had a stem cell transplant for aplastic anemia, so the T cells may come from the graft donor. The sequencing used PBMCs, mostly from graft donor cells, collected 180 days after TCRalphabeta/CD19-depleted stem cell transplant.

The CDR3 bases are TGCAGCGTTGATAAGGGACAGCTCCAAGAGACCCAGTACTTC. The encoded protein is CSVDKGQLQETQYF. V and J are TRBV29-1 and TRBJ2-5, with TRBD1 identical over 7 bases. This CDR3 is built from 14 residues. Trimming at V came to 3 bases and at J to 1 base, leaving 5 bases not matched to a gene. Germline lookup yields CDR1 SQVTM and CDR2 ANQGSEA. The full variable domain, completed using reference TRBV29-1 and TRBJ2-5, is SAVISQKPSRDICQRGTSLTIQCQVDSQVTMMFWYRQQPGQSLTLIATANQGSEATYESGFVIDKFPISRPNLTFSTLTVSNMSPEDSSIYLCSVDKGQLQETQYFGPGTRLLVL.